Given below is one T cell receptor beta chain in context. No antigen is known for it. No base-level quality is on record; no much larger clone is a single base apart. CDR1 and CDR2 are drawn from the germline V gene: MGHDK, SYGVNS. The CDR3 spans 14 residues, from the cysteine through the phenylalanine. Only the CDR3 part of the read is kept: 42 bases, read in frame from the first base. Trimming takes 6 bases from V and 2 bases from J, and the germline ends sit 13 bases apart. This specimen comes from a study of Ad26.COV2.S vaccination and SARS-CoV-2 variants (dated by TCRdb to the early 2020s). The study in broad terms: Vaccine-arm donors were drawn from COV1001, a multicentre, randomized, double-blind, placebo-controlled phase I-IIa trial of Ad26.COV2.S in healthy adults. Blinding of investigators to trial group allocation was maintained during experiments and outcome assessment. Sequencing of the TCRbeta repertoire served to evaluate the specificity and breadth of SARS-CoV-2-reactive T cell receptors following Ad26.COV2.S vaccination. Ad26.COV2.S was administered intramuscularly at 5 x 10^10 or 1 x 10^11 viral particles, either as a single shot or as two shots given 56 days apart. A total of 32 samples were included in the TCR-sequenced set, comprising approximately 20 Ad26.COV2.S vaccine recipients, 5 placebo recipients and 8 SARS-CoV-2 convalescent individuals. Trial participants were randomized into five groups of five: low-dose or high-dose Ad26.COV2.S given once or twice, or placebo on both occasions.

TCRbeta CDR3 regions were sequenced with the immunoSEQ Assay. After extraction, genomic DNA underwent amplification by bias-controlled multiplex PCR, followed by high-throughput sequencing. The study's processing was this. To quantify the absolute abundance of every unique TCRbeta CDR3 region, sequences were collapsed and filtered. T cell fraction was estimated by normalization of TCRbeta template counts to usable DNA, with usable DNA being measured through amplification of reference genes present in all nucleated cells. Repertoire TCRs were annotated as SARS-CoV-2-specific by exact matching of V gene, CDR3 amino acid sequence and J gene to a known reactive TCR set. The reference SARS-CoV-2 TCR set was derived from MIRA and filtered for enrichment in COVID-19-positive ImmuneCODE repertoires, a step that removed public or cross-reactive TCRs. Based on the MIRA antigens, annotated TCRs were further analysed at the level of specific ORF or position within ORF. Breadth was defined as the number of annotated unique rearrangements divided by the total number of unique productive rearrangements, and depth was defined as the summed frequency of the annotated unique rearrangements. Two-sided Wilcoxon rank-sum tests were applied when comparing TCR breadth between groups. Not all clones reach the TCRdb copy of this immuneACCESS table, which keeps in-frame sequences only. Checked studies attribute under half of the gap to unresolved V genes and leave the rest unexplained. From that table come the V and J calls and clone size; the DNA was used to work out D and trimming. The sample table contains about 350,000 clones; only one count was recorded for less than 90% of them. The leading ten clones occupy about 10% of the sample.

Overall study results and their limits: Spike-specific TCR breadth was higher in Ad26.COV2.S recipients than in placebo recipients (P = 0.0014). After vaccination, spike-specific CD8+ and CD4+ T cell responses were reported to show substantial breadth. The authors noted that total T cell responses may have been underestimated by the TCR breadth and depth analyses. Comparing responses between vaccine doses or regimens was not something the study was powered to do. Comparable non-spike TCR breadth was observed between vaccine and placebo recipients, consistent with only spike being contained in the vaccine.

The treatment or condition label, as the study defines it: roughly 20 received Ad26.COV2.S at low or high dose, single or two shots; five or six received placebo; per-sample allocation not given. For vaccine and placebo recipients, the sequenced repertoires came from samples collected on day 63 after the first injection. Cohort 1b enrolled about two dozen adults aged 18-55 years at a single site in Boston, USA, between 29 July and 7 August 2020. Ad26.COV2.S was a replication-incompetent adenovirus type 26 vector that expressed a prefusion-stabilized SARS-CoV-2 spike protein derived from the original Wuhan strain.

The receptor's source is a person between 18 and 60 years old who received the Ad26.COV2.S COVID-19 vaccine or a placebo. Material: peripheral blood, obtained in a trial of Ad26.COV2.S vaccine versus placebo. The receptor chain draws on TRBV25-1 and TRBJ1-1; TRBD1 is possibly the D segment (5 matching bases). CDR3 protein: CASRSDGGNTEAFF. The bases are TGTGCCAGCAGATCGGACGGGGGAAACACTGAAGCTTTCTTT.